The 20 T cell receptor beta chains below all came from one sample that was sequenced in a study of blood T cells in healthy people across ages. Using a J-beta primer mix together with a sample-barcoded 5' primer, a second PCR was run for roughly 7 to 11 cycles. TCRdb re-called the 5' RACE reads with MiXCR, one entry per CDR3 protein. The sample includes roughly 900,000 distinct CDR3 sequences, 29% of them seen just once. Sequenced material: blood. The source of these receptors is an elderly woman in good health.

In this sample, this clonotype turned up a few times. The chain uses TRBV7-2 and TRBJ2-3; 8 nucleotides line up with TRBD2. Germline trimming cut 1 base from V and 6 bases from J; bases unmatched to any gene: 9. Germline CDR1 SGHTA, CDR2 FQGNSA. The CDR3 contains 16 residues. Written as DNA, the CDR3 is TGTGCCAGCAGCTTAGGCCCAGGAGCGGGGGCTGATACGCAGTATTTT. The encoded protein is CASSLGPGAGADTQYF.

This clonotype was counted a few times. V is TRBV14 and J is TRBJ2-3; weak D call: TRBD2 (6 bases). V was pared by 0 bases and J by 5 bases, with 18 bases between. The CDR3 loop spans 17 amino acids. Per germline, CDR1 SGHDN and CDR2 FVKESK. CDR3 region: CASSQDSGVWRVDTQYF. In DNA, the CDR3 is TGTGCCAGCAGCCAAGATTCTGGTGTGTGGAGGGTAGATACGCAGTATTTT.

The chain employs TRBV2 and TRBJ2-5, with 14 positions matching TRBD2. The J call may be faulty, since TRBJ2-7 better matches the DNA end. This CDR3 region has 16 residues. The germline V gene has CDR1 SNHLY and CDR2 FYNNEI. The CDR3 sequence is CASSPRTSGGRYEQYF. CDR3 coding DNA: TGTGCCAGCAGTCCAAGGACTAGCGGGGGGCGGTACGAGCAGTACTTC.

This clonotype was detected a few times. This may be a read error: a much more frequent sequence differs by one nucleotide. The CDR3 loop is CASSLTGVTNEQYF. The CDR3 DNA sequence: TGTGCCAGCAGCTTGACAGGGGTGACCAATGAGCAGTACTTC. The chain uses TRBV7-2 and TRBJ2-5; 8 nucleotides match TRBD1. V dropped 3 bases and J dropped 11; count of bases not matched to a gene: 11. Germline V gene data show CDR1 as SGHTA and CDR2 as FQGNSA. CDR3 length equals 14 residues.

This clonotype has more than one count but fewer than ten. One end of the junction is discordant with germline, which a read error may explain. This rearrangement joins TRBV24-1 to TRBJ1-5, with a possible D match to TRBD1 (6 bases). CDR3 size: 12 residues. CDR1 and CDR2 from the germline V gene are KGHDR and SFDVKD. The CDR3: CAASDLDRTQHF. Here the CDR3 DNA reads TGTGCCGCCAGTGATTTGGACAGAACCCAGCATTTT.

The rearrangement uses TRBV7-6 and TRBJ2-7; tentatively, D is TRBD1 (5 bases). The length of the CDR3 is 16 residues. Germline V gives CDR1 SGHVS, CDR2 FNYEAQ. V was clipped by 1 base and J by 2 bases, with 15 bases between them. The CDR3 region is CASSLELAGQTYEQYF. CDR3 sequence (DNA): TGTGCCAGCAGCTTAGAACTGGCAGGGCAAACCTACGAGCAGTACTTC.

This clonotype was picked up a small number of times. The chain combines TRBV6-2 or TRBV6-3 with TRBJ1-5, with a possible D match to TRBD1 (5 bases). Germline values: CDR1 MNHEY, CDR2 SVGEGT. The length of the CDR3 is 14 residues. The V end was cut by 8 bases, the J end by 6 bases, with 17 bases between. The CDR3 DNA reads as TGTGCCAGCGATGCGGGGGGTGGCGGTCAGCCCCAGCATTTT. Amino acid sequence: CASDAGGGGQPQHF.

A word on this clonotype: A much more abundant neighbour one base away suggests this may be a read error. The chain combines TRBV20-1 with TRBJ2-5; possible D gene TRBD2, 6 bases. The CDR3 totals 14 residues. CDR1 and CDR2 from the germline V gene are DFQATT and SNEGSKA (reference sequence). Trimming removed 6 bases from V and 11 bases from J, with 25 bases in between. The CDR3 reads CSATSGGVGNEQYF. DNA for the CDR3: TGCAGTGCCACCAGCGGAGGGGTAGGCAATGAGCAGTACTTC.

This clonotype has at least ten counts. The chain recombines TRBV6-2 or TRBV6-3 with TRBJ2-7, with a weak D call TRBD2 (5 bases). Germline CDR1 reads MNHEY; CDR2 reads SVGEGT. The CDR3 consists of 16 residues. Trimming stripped 6 bases from V and 1 base from J, with 19 bases between. In DNA, the CDR3 is TGTGCCAGCAGCAAGCTCGGACTGCCTGAATCCTACGAGCAGTACTTC. Its protein is CASSKLGLPESYEQYF.

In regard to this clonotype: A read error is possible here, since a much larger clone lies one base away. The J gene is TRBJ2-4, the V gene TRBV6-2 or TRBV6-3; D might be TRBD2 (7 bases). The CDR3 sequence is 16 residues long. Germline-derived CDR1 and CDR2 are MNHEY and SVGEGT. The CDR3 nucleotides read TGTGCCTGCAGGACCTTGGCGGCGGGGGCAGAAAACATTCAGTACTTC. Translating gives CACRTLAAGAENIQYF.

Ten or more counts support this clonotype. The gene calls are TRBV6-5 and TRBJ2-3; 7 nucleotides agree with TRBD1. CDR3 size: 14 residues. CDR1 and CDR2 (germline): MNHEY, SVGAGI. J was trimmed by 8 bases and V by 6 bases; bases with no gene match: 11. The CDR3 here is CASSDDRAAGTQYF. CDR3 DNA sequence: TGTGCCAGCAGCGACGACAGGGCGGCAGGTACGCAGTATTTT.

Comment on this clonotype: Being one base from a much bigger clone, this may be a read error. The chain has TRBV7-9 and TRBJ2-4, with a weak D call TRBD1 (5 bases). Germline CDR1 and CDR2: SEHNR and FQNEAQ (reference sequence). The CDR3 spans 14 residues. The CDR3 DNA sequence: TGTGCCAGCAGCGTCAGGGAAGCCAAAAACATTCGGTACTTC. It translates to CASSVREAKNIRYF.

Of note for this clonotype: In this CDR3 the conserved last residue, phenylalanine or tryptophan, is missing, so a read error is likely. This chain uses TRBV20-1 with TRBJ1-5; TRBD1 aligns across 10 bases. The germline V gene has CDR1 DFQATT and CDR2 SNEGSKA (reference sequence). The CDR3 is 14 residues long. With 6 bases clipped from V and 2 bases from J, the junction kept 4 bases outside the gene matches. CDR3 nucleotide sequence: TGCAGTGCCAGGGACAGGGGAGGCAATCAGCCCCAGCATTTG. Its protein product is CSARDRGGNQPQHL.

This clonotype has at least ten counts. This chain connects TRBV6-6 to TRBJ1-4; 7 bases are a match to TRBD1. Per germline, CDR1 MNHNY and CDR2 SVGAGI (reference sequence). V shed 5 bases, J shed 5 bases, and the junction held 8 bases outside the gene matches. There are 15 residues in the CDR3. CDR3 region: CASSDNRGPNEKLFF. In nucleotides, the CDR3 is TGTGCCAGCAGTGACAACAGGGGACCAAATGAAAAACTGTTTTTT.

A word on this clonotype: This clone may be a read error of a much larger clone one base away. V gene TRBV3-1 combines with J gene TRBJ2-5, with TRBD2 matching over 10 bases. Germline assignment: CDR1 LGHDT and CDR2 YNNKEL (reference sequence). The CDR3 totals 14 residues. Trimming took 4 bases from V and 11 from J; bases not matched to a gene: 10. CDR3 nucleotide sequence: TGTGCCAGCAGCCCCCGTGGACTAGCGGATGAGCAGTACTTC. Translated: CASSPRGLADEQYF.

This clonotype was seen ten or more times. The rearrangement links TRBV7-2 to TRBJ2-7, with 8 bases that match TRBD1. V was pared by 5 bases and J by 7 bases, with 10 bases of the junction left unmatched. Germline assignment: CDR1 SGHTA and CDR2 FQGNSA. This CDR3 has 14 amino acids. In nucleotides, the CDR3 is TGTGCCAGCAGCAAAACAGGGGGTAGCGAAGAGCAGTACTTC. It translates to CASSKTGGSEEQYF. Together with reference TRBV7-2 and TRBJ2-7, the CDR3 gives the full variable domain: GAGVSQSPSNKVTEKGKDVELRCDPISGHTALYWYRQSLGQGLEFLIYFQGNSAPDKSGLPSDRFSAERTGGSVSTLTIQRTQQEDSAVYLCASSKTGGSEEQYFGPGTRLTVT.

This rearrangement joins TRBV18 to TRBJ2-1, with D perhaps being TRBD1 or TRBD2 (5 bases each). The CDR3 covers 14 residues. The V end lost 2 bases, the J end lost 5 bases, and 10 bases lay between the germline ends. Germline-derived CDR1 and CDR2 are KGHSH and LQKENI. CDR3 nucleotides: TGTGCCAGCTCACCAACAGCGGACAACAATGAGCAGTTCTTC. Translation: CASSPTADNNEQFF.

This sequence joins TRBV12-3 or TRBV12-4 and TRBJ2-7; unclear D gene. The germline V and J ends were trimmed by 4 bases and 0 bases, with 16 bases remaining between them. This CDR3 spans 16 amino acids. The DNA of the CDR3 is TGTGCCAGCAGTTCCCAAGACGAGGTGGGCTCCTACGAGCAGTACTTC. Its translation: CASSSQDEVGSYEQYF.

The V call is TRBV13, the J call TRBJ2-7; D perhaps matches TRBD2 (6 bases). The CDR3 is 13 amino acids. Trimming shortened V by 2 bases and J by 4 bases, and 9 bases separated the two germline ends. Germline V lookup: CDR1 PRHDT, CDR2 FYEKMQ (reference sequence). The CDR3 is CASSLNGGYEQYF. Here the CDR3 DNA reads TGTGCCAGCAGCTTAAACGGGGGTTACGAGCAGTACTTC.

The V gene is TRBV30, the J gene TRBJ1-2, with 8 bases matching TRBD1. Trimming removed 5 bases from V and 2 bases from J; junction bases left unmatched: 13. CDR1 is GTSNPN and CDR2 is SVGIG in the germline V gene (reference sequence). The CDR3 has 16 residues. CDR3 region: CAWLGQGVTINYGYTF. CDR3 nucleotides: TGTGCCTGGCTTGGACAGGGAGTCACCATCAACTATGGCTACACCTTC. The variable domain in full, completed from reference TRBV30 and TRBJ1-2, reads SQTIHQWPATLVQPVGSPLSLECTVEGTSNPNLYWYRQAAGRGLQLLFYSVGIGQISSEVPQNLSASRPQDRQFILSSKKLLLSDSGFYLCAWLGQGVTINYGYTFGSGTRLTVV.